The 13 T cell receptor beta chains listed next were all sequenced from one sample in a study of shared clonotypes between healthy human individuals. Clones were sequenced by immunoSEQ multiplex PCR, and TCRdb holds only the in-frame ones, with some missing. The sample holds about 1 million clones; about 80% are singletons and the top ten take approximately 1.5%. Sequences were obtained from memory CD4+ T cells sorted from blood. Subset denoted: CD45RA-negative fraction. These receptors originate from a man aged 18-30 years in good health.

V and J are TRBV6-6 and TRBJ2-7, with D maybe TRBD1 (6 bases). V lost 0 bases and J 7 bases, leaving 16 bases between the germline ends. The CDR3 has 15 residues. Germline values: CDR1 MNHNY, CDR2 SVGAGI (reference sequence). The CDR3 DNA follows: TGTGCCAGCAGTTACTCAAACCAGGGGTTGGGGGAGCAGTACTTC. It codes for CASSYSNQGLGEQYF.

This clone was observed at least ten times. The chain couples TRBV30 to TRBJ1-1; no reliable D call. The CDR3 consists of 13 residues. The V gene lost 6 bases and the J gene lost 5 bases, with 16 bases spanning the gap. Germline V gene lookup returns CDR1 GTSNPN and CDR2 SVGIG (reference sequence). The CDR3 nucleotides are TGTGCCTGTCCTACCCTTTCTGGGACTGAAGCTTTCTTT. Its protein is CACPTLSGTEAFF.

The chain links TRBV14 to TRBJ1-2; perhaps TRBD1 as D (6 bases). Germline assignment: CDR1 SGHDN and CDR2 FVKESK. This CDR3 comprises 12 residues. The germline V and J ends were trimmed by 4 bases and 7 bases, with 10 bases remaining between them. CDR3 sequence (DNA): TGTGCCAGCAGCCTCGACAGGTCTGGCTACACCTTC. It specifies CASSLDRSGYTF.

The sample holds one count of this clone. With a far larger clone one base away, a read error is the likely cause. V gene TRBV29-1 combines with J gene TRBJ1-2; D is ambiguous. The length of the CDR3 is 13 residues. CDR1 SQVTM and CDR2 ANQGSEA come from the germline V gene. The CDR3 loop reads CSAPSTHGHGHTF. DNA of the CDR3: TGCAGCGCCCCCAGCACTCATGGGCATGGCCACACCTTC.

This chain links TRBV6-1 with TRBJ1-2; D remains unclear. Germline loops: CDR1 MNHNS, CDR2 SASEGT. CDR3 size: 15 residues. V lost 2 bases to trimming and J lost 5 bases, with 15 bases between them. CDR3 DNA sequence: TGTGCCAGCAGTGAAAACATTGATCCGATTTATGGCTACACCTTC. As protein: CASSENIDPIYGYTF.

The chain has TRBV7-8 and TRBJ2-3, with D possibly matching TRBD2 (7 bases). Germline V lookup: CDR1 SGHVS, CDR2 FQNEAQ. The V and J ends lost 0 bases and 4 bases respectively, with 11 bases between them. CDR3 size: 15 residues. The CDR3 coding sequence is TGTGCCAGCAGCTTAGCGGCGGGGGCGGCAGATACGCAGTATTTT. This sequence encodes CASSLAAGAADTQYF. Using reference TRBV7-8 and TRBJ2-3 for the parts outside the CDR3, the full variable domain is GAGVSQSPRYKVAKRGQDVALRCDPISGHVSLFWYQQALGQGPEFLTYFQNEAQLDKSGLPSDRFFAERPEGSVSTLKIQRTQQEDSAVYLCASSLAAGAADTQYFGPGTRLTVL.

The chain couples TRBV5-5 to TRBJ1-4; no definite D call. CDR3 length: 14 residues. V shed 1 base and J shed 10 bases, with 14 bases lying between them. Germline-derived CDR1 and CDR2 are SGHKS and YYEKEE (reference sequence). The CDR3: CASSLLSDNGKLFF. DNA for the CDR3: TGTGCCAGCAGCTTGTTAAGTGACAACGGAAAACTGTTTTTT.

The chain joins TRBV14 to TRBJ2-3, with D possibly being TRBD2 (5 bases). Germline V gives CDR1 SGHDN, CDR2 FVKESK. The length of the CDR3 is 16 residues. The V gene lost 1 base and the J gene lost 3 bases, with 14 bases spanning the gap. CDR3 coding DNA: TGTGCCAGCAGCCAAGTTAGGTGGGAGAGGACAGATACGCAGTATTTT. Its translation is CASSQVRWERTDTQYF.

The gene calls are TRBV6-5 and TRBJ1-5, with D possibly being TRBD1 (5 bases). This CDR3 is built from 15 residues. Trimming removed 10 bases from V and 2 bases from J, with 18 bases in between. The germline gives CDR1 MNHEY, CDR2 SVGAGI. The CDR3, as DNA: TGTGCCACTGGGGGGGACCCCTGGGGCAATCAGCCCCAGCATTTT. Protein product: CATGGDPWGNQPQHF.

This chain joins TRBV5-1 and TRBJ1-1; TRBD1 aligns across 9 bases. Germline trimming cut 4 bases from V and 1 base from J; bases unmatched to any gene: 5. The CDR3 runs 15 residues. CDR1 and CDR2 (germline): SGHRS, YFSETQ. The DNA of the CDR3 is TGCGCCAGCAGCATACAGGGGGCAGGGAACACTGAAGCTTTCTTT. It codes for CASSIQGAGNTEAFF.

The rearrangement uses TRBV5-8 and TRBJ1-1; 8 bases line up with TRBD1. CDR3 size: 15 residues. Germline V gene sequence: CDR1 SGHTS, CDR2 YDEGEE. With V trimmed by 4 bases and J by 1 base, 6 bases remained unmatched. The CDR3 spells CASSIGTGPNTEAFF. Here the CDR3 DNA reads TGTGCCAGCAGCATCGGGACAGGACCGAACACTGAAGCTTTCTTT.

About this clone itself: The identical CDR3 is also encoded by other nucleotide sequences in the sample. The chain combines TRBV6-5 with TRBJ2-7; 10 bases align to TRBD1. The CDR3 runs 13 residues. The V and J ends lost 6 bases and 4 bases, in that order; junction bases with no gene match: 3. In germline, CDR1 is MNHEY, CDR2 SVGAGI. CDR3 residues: CASRDRGPYEQYF. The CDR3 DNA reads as TGTGCCAGCAGAGACAGGGGGCCATACGAGCAGTACTTC.

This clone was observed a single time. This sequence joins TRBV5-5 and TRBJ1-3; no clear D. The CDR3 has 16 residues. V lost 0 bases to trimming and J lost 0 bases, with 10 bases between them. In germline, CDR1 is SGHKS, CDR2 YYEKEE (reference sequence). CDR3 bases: TGTGCCAGCAGCTTGGCAGCCTTTGGCTCTGGAAACACCATATATTTT. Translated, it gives CASSLAAFGSGNTIYF.